Presented here are 17 T cell receptor beta chains from one specimen sequenced in a study of cytomegalovirus exposure and HLA in healthy donors. The PCR ran on 60 Vbeta and 13 Jbeta primers. Method: immunoSEQ multiplex PCR; TCRdb's copy keeps in-frame clones and lacks some. Of 87,000 or so clones detected, less than 10% appear once; the ten largest clones hold about 2.3%. The sequencing input was PBMCs. Receptor source: a middle-aged man in good health and CMV-seronegative.

This clone was counted only a few times. The rearrangement links TRBV10-3 to TRBJ2-6, with 9 nucleotides matching TRBD2. The trim removed 3 bases at V and 4 bases at J, leaving 7 bases unmatched. CDR3 length: 17 residues. The germline V gene encodes CDR1 ENHRY and CDR2 SYGVKD. The CDR3 protein is CAISEESGRSGANVLTF. CDR3 bases: TGTGCCATCAGTGAAGAGAGCGGGAGGAGCGGGGCCAACGTCCTGACTTTC.

This chain uses TRBV5-8 with TRBJ2-5, with 8 bases aligning to TRBD1. The J segment lost 5 bases and the V segment lost 4 bases, leaving 10 bases of the junction unmatched. Per germline, CDR1 SGHTS and CDR2 YDEGEE. The CDR3 loop spans 15 amino acids. The chain's CDR3 is CASSPFGQGAETQYF. In DNA form, the CDR3 reads TGTGCCAGCAGCCCCTTCGGACAGGGAGCGGAGACCCAGTACTTC. Looking up the rest from reference TRBV5-8 and TRBJ2-5 gives the full variable domain: EAGVTQSPTHLIKTRGQQATLRCSPISGHTSVYWYQQALGLGLQFLLWYDEGEERNRGNFPPRFSGRQFPNYSSELNVNALELEDSALYLCASSPFGQGAETQYFGPGTRLLVL.

This chain joins TRBV19 and TRBJ1-6; TRBD1 is a possible D gene (6 bases). The CDR3 is 14 amino acids. V was shortened by 5 bases and J by 7 bases, with 12 bases between the two germline ends. Germline V gene lookup returns CDR1 LNHDA and CDR2 SQIVND (reference sequence). The CDR3 DNA reads TGTGCCAGTAGTCTTTCAGGGGTGAATTCACCCCTCCACTTT. Protein: CASSLSGVNSPLHF.

The chain uses TRBV7-2 and TRBJ1-2; TRBD1 matches at 8 bases. With V trimmed by 5 bases and J by 2 bases, 7 bases remained unmatched. The CDR3 spans 15 residues. Germline CDR1 SGHTA, CDR2 FQGNSA. The CDR3 spells CASSHARTGNYGYTF. CDR3 DNA: TGTGCCAGCAGCCACGCCCGGACAGGGAACTATGGCTACACCTTC.

Only a few counts were recorded for this clone. This chain links TRBV30 with TRBJ1-1, with TRBD1 matching 7 bases. From germline, CDR1 is GTSNPN and CDR2 SVGIG (reference sequence). Germline trimming cut 3 bases from V and 4 bases from J; bases unmatched to any gene: 5. This CDR3 has 13 amino acids. The CDR3 nucleotides are TGTGCCTGGAGGGAACAGGGGAGCACTGAAGCTTTCTTT. Its translation: CAWREQGSTEAFF.

The rearrangement links TRBV5-5 to TRBJ1-5; 8 bases align to TRBD1. Trimming took 3 bases from V and 6 from J; bases not matched to a gene: 8. Germline CDR1 and CDR2: SGHKS and YYEKEE (reference sequence). The CDR3 totals 15 residues. As DNA, the CDR3 is TGTGCCAGCAGCTCAACCGGGACAGGAGGTCAGCCCCAGCATTTT. It translates to CASSSTGTGGQPQHF.

This chain joins TRBV19 and TRBJ1-5; the D gene is possibly TRBD1 (5 bases). The germline CDR1 and CDR2 sequences are LNHDA and SQIVND (reference sequence). V lost 3 bases to trimming and J lost 6 bases, with 6 bases between them. The CDR3 loop spans 12 amino acids. Here the CDR3 DNA reads TGTGCCAGTAGTATTAGGGGTCAGCCCCAGCATTTT. Its translation: CASSIRGQPQHF. The whole variable domain, remainder taken from reference TRBV19 and TRBJ1-5, is DGGITQSPKYLFRKEGQNVTLSCEQNLNHDAMYWYRQDPGQGLRLIYYSQIVNDFQKGDIAEGYSVSREKKESFPLTVTSAQKNPTAFYLCASSIRGQPQHFGDGTRLSIL.

This clone was seen more than once but under ten times. The V call is TRBV9, the J call TRBJ2-5; 9 nucleotides agree with TRBD2. CDR3 size: 14 residues. V lost 4 bases, J lost 5 bases, and 6 bases stayed unmatched. Germline values: CDR1 SGDLS, CDR2 YYNGEE. The CDR3 bases are TGTGCCAGCAGCCCAGGGACTAGCAGTGAGACCCAGTACTTC. It encodes CASSPGTSSETQYF.

V and J are TRBV14 and TRBJ1-6; D gene ambiguous. Germline V gene sequence: CDR1 SGHDN, CDR2 FVKESK. The V and J ends lost 4 bases and 0 bases respectively, with 10 bases between them. The CDR3 covers 16 residues. The CDR3 loop reads CASSLGRISYNSPLHF. CDR3 bases: TGTGCCAGCAGCCTAGGGAGGATCTCCTATAATTCACCCCTCCACTTT.

The chain recombines TRBV27 with TRBJ2-7, with 12 nucleotides matching TRBD2. The CDR3 sequence is 16 residues long. The germline gives CDR1 MNHEY, CDR2 SMNVEV (reference sequence). V dropped 0 bases and J dropped 4; count of bases not matched to a gene: 4. The CDR3 loop is CASSLSKLAGGYEQYF. CDR3 DNA sequence: TGTGCCAGCAGTTTATCCAAACTAGCGGGAGGTTACGAGCAGTACTTC.

V gene TRBV6-5 combines with J gene TRBJ1-5, with a weak D call TRBD1 (5 bases). The germline gives CDR1 MNHEY, CDR2 SVGAGI. The CDR3 loop spans 14 amino acids. Trimming removed 0 bases from V and 8 bases from J, with 11 bases in between. CDR3 bases: TGTGCCAGCAGTTACTCGACCAGGGTTGAGCCCCAGCATTTT. The encoded protein is CASSYSTRVEPQHF.

This clone turned up a few times. The chain couples TRBV5-5 to TRBJ2-1; a weak D match, TRBD2 (5 bases). Trimming left V 4 bases short and J 6 bases short, with 14 bases between. This CDR3 has 14 residues. CDR1 and CDR2 from the germline V gene are SGHKS and YYEKEE (reference sequence). The CDR3 loop reads CASSLVLAGNEQFF. The CDR3 DNA follows: TGTGCCAGCAGCCTGGTCCTTGCGGGCAATGAGCAGTTCTTC.

This clone was seen a handful of times. The chain has TRBV27 and TRBJ2-2, with D maybe TRBD1 (6 bases). The CDR3 sequence is 14 residues long. CDR1 MNHEY and CDR2 SMNVEV come from the germline V gene (reference sequence). Between the trimmed V and J ends, which lost 6 bases and 2 bases, there was a span of 10 bases. The CDR3: CASSGTFNTGELFF. In nucleotides, the CDR3 is TGTGCCAGCAGCGGGACATTCAACACCGGGGAGCTGTTTTTT.

This clone appeared a few times. The chain employs TRBV2 and TRBJ1-5, with TRBD1 matching over 10 bases. CDR1 is SNHLY, CDR2 FYNNEI, per germline. J lost 7 bases, V lost 0 bases, and 3 bases had no gene match. There are 15 residues in the CDR3. The CDR3 reads CASSEAPGQGQPQHF. The DNA of the CDR3 is TGTGCCAGCAGTGAAGCCCCGGGACAGGGGCAGCCCCAGCATTTT. The full variable domain, with the rest looked up from reference TRBV2 and TRBJ1-5, is EPEVTQTPSHQVTQMGQEVILRCVPISNHLYFYWYRQILGQKVEFLVSFYNNEISEKSEIFDDQFSVERPDGSNFTLKIRSTKLEDSAMYFCASSEAPGQGQPQHFGDGTRLSIL.

Remarks on this clone: Other DNA sequences in this sample translate to the same CDR3. The chain carries TRBV6-5 and TRBJ2-7; D not certain. The germline V and J ends were trimmed by 4 bases and 1 base, with 11 bases remaining between them. Germline assignment: CDR1 MNHEY and CDR2 SVGAGI. CDR3 length: 14 amino acids. The CDR3, as DNA: TGTGCCAGCAGTTCTGGCGGAGCTTCCTACGAGCAGTACTTC. This encodes CASSSGGASYEQYF.

This clone has only a few counts. This chain uses TRBV7-2 with TRBJ1-1; perhaps TRBD1 as D (6 bases). Germline V gene data show CDR1 as SGHTA and CDR2 as FQGNSA. Trimming stripped 5 bases from V and 1 base from J, with 11 bases between. The CDR3 length is 14 residues. Here the CDR3 reads CASSGNRENTEAFF. The CDR3 DNA follows: TGTGCCAGCAGCGGAAACAGGGAGAACACTGAAGCTTTCTTT.

This sequence joins TRBV5-1 and TRBJ2-5, with TRBD2 matching over 7 bases. The DNA end favors TRBJ2-7, so the J call may be wrong. The CDR3 covers 14 residues. Germline V gene data show CDR1 as SGHRS and CDR2 as YFSETQ. The CDR3 spells CASSLQRGRDEQYF. CDR3 bases: TGCGCCAGCAGCTTGCAGCGGGGTAGAGACGAGCAGTACTTC.